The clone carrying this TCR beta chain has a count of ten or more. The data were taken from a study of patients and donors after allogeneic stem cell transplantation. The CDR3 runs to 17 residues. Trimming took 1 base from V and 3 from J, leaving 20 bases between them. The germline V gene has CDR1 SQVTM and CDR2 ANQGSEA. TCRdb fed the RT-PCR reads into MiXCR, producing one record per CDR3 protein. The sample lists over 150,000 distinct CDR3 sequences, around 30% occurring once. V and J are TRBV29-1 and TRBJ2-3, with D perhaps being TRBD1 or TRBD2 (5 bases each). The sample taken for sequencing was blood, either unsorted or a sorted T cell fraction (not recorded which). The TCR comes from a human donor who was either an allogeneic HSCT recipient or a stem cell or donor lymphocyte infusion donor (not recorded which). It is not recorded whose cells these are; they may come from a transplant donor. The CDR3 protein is CSVEGVRTLRGTDTQYF. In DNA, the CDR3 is TGCAGCGTTGAAGGCGTGAGGACACTCAGAGGGACAGATACGCAGTATTTT.